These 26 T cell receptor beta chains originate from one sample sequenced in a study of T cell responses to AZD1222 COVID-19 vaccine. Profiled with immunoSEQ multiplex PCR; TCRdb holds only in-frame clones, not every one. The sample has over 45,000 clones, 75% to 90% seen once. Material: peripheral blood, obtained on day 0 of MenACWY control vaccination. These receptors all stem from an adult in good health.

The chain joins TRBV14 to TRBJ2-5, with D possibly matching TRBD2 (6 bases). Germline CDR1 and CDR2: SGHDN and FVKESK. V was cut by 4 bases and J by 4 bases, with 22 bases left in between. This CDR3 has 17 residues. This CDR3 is CASSRSLVAGMGETQYF. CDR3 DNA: TGTGCCAGCAGCCGTTCTCTTGTGGCGGGAATGGGAGAGACCCAGTACTTC.

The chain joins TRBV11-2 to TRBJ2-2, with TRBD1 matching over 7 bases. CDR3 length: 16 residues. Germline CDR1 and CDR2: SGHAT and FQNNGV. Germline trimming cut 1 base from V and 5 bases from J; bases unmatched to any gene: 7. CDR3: CASSLVGQVETGELFF. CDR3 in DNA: TGTGCCAGCAGCTTAGTCGGACAGGTAGAGACCGGGGAGCTGTTTTTT.

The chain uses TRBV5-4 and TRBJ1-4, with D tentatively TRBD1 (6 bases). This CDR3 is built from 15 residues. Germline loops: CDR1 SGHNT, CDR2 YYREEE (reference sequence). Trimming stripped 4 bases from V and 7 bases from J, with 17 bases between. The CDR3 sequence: CASSDGRGGGEKLFF. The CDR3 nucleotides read TGTGCCAGCAGCGACGGCAGGGGAGGGGGTGAAAAACTGTTTTTT.

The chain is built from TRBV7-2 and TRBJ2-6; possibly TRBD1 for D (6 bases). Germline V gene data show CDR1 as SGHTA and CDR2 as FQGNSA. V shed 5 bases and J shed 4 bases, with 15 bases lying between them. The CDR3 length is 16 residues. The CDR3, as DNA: TGTGCCAGCAGCACCCGGACCCAGGGGGGGGCCAACGTCCTGACTTTC. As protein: CASSTRTQGGANVLTF. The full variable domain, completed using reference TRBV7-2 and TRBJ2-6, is GAGVSQSPSNKVTEKGKDVELRCDPISGHTALYWYRQSLGQGLEFLIYFQGNSAPDKSGLPSDRFSAERTGGSVSTLTIQRTQQEDSAVYLCASSTRTQGGANVLTFGAGSRLTVL.

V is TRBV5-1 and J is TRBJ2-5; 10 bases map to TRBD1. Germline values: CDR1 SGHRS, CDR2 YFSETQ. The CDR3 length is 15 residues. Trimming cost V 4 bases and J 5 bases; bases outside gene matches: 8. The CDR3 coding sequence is TGCGCCAGCAGCGAATCGGGACAGGGGAGCGAGACCCAGTACTTC. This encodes CASSESGQGSETQYF.

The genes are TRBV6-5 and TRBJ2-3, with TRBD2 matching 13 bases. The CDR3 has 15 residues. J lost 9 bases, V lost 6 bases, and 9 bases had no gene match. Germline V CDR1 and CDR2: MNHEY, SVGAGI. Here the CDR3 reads CASRTSGRGSGTQYF. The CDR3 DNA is TGTGCCAGCAGAACTAGCGGGAGGGGATCGGGGACGCAGTATTTT.

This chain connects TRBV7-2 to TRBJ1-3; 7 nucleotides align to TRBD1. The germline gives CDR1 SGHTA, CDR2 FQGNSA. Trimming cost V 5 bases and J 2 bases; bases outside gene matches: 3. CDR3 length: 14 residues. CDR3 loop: CASSKGQTGNTIYF. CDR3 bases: TGTGCCAGCAGCAAGGGACAGACTGGAAACACCATATATTTT.

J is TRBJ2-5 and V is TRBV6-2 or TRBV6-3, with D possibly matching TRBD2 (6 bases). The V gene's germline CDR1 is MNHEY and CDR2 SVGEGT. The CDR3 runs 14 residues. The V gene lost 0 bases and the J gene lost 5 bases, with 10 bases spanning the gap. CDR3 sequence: CASSYSMEGETQYF. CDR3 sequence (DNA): TGTGCCAGCAGTTACTCGATGGAGGGGGAGACCCAGTACTTC.

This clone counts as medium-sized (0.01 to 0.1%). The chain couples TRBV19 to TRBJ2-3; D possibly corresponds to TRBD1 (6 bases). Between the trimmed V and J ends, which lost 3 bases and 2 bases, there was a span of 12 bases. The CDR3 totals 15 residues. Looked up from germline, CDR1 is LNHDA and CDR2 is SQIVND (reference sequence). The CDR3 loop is CASSMNREHTDTQYF. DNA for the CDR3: TGTGCCAGTAGTATGAACAGGGAGCACACAGATACGCAGTATTTT.

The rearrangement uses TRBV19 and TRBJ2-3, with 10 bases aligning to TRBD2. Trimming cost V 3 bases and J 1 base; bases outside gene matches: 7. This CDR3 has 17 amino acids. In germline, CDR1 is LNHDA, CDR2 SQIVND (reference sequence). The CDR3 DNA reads TGTGCCAGTAGTATTGGGCTAGCGGGAGTAGGCACAGATACGCAGTATTTT. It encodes CASSIGLAGVGTDTQYF.

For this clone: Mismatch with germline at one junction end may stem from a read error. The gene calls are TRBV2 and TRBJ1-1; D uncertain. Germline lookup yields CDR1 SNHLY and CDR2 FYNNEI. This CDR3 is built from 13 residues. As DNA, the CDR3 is TGTGCCGGCAGTCGACACCTGAACACTGAAGCTTTCTTT. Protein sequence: CAGSRHLNTEAFF.

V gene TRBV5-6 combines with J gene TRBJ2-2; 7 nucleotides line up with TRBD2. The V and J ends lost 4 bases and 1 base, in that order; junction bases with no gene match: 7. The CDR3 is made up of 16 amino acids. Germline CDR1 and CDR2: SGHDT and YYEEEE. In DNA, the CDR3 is TGTGCCAGCAGCGGGGCGGGAGCGAAGAACACCGGGGAGCTGTTTTTT. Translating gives CASSGAGAKNTGELFF.

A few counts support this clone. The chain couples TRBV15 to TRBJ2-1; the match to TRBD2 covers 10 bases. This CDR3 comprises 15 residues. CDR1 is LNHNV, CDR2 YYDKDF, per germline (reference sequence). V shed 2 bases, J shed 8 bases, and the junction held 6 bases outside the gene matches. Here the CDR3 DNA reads TGTGCCACCAGCAGATTAACCGGGACTAGCGATGAGCAGTTCTTC. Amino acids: CATSRLTGTSDEQFF.

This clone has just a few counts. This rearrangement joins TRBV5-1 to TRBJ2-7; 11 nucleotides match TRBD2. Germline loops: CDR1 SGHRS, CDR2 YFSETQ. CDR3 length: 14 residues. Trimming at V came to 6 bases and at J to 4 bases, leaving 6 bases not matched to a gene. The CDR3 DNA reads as TGCGCCAGCACCTCGACTAGCGGGGCTTACGAGCAGTACTTC. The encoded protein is CASTSTSGAYEQYF.

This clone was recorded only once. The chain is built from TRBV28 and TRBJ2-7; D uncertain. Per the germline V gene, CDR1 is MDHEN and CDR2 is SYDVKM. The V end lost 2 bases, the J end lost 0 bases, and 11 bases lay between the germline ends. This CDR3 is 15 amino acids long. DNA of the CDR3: TGTGCCAGCAGTTTAGCGACAAGGACCTCCTACGAGCAGTACTTC. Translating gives CASSLATRTSYEQYF.

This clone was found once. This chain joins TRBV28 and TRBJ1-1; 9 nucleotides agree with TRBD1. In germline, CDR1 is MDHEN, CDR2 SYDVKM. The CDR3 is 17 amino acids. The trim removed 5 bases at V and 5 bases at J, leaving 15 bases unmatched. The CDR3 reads CASSPILGQGIWTEAFF. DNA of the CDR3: TGTGCCAGCAGTCCGATCCTGGGACAGGGTATATGGACTGAAGCTTTCTTT. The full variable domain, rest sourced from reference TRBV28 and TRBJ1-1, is DVKVTQSSRYLVKRTGEKVFLECVQDMDHENMFWYRQDPGLGLRLIYFSYDVKMKEKGDIPEGYSVSREKKERFSLILESASTNQTSMYLCASSPILGQGIWTEAFFGQGTRLTVV.

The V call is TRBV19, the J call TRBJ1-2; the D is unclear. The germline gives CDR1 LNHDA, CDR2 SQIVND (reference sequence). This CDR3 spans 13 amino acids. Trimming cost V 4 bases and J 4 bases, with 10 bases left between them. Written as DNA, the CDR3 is TGTGCCAGTAGTAAGGACGGTGCCTATGGCTACACCTTC. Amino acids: CASSKDGAYGYTF. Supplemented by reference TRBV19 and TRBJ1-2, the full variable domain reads DGGITQSPKYLFRKEGQNVTLSCEQNLNHDAMYWYRQDPGQGLRLIYYSQIVNDFQKGDIAEGYSVSREKKESFPLTVTSAQKNPTAFYLCASSKDGAYGYTFGSGTRLTVV.

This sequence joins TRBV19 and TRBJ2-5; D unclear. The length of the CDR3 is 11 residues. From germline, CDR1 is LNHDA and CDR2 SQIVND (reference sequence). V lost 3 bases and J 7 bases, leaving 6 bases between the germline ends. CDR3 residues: CASSISGTQYF. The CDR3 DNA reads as TGTGCCAGTAGTATTTCGGGGACCCAGTACTTC.

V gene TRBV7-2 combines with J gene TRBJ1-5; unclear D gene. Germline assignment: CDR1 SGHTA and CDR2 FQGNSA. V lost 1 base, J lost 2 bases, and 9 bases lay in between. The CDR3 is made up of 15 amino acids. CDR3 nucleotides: TGTGCCAGCAGCTTAGTAGATGGGGGCAATCAGCCCCAGCATTTT. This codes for CASSLVDGGNQPQHF.

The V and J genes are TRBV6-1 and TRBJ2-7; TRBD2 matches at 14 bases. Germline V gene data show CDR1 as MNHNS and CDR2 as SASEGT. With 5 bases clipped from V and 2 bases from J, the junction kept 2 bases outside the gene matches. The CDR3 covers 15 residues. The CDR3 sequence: CASSQGLAGAYEQYF. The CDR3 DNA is TGTGCCAGCAGTCAGGGACTAGCGGGGGCCTACGAGCAGTACTTC.

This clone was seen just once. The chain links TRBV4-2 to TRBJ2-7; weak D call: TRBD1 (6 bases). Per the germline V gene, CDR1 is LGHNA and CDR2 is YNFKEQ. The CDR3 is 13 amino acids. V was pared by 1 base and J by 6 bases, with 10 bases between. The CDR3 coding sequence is TGTGCCAGCAGCCAAGGAACAGGGTCCGAGCAGTACTTC. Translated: CASSQGTGSEQYF.

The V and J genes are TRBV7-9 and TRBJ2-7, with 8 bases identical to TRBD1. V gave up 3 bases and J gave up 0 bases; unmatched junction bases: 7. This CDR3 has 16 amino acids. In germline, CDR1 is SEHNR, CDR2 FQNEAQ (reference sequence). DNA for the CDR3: TGTGCCAGCAGCTTGGGACAGGAAGGCTCCTCCTACGAGCAGTACTTC. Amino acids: CASSLGQEGSSYEQYF.

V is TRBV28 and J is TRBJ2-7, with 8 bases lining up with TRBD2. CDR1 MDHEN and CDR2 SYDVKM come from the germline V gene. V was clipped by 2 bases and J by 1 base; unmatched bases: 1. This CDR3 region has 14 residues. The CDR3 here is CASSLAGGSYEQYF. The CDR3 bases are TGTGCCAGCAGTTTAGCGGGAGGTTCCTACGAGCAGTACTTC. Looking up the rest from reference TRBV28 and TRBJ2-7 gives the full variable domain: DVKVTQSSRYLVKRTGEKVFLECVQDMDHENMFWYRQDPGLGLRLIYFSYDVKMKEKGDIPEGYSVSREKKERFSLILESASTNQTSMYLCASSLAGGSYEQYFGPGTRLTVT.

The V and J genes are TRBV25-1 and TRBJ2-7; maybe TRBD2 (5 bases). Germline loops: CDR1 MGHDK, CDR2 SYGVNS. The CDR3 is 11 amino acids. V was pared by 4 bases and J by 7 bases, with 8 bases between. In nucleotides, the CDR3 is TGTGCCAGCAGTGCCCGGGGAGAGCAGTACTTC. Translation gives CASSARGEQYF.

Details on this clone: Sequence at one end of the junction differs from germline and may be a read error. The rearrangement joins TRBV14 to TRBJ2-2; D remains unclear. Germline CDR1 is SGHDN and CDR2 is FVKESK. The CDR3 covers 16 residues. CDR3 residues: CASTQATDPNTGELFF. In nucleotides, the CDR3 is TGTGCCAGCACCCAAGCAACAGACCCGAACACCGGGGAGCTGTTTTTT.

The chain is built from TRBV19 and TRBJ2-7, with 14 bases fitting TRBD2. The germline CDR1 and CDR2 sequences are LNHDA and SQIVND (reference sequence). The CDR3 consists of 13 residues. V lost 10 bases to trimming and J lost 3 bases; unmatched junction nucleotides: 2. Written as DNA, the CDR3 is TGTGCCACCGGACTAGCGGGAGGCTACGAGCAGTACTTC. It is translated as CATGLAGGYEQYF.